The 26 T cell receptor beta chains listed next were all sequenced from one sample in a study of T-cell reconstitution after alpha-beta-depleted transplantation in children (dated by TCRdb to 2015 to 2016). To prepare the library, PCR was applied. TCRdb shows the sequencer as Illumina HiSeq 2500. Molecular barcoding was employed in the preparation of TCR libraries, with unique molecular identifiers being used to normalize TCRbeta repertoire quantification. TCRdb cleaned the public reads at Q25 with fastp, built clones with MiXCR and kept in-frame beta chains. Every entry covers one CDR3 protein and lists the most common genes and DNA from its rows. The sample table contains around 480,000 distinct CDR3 sequences; only one count was recorded for about 31% of them. The ten largest clones add up to 2% to 3% of the sample. The sequencing here drew on PBMCs from the stem cell graft donor, taken from the stem cell graft. All receptors come from a human donor who donated a stem cell graft to a child with aplastic anemia.

The V gene is TRBV21-1, the J gene TRBJ2-1. TRBV21-1 is annotated as a pseudogene. The CDR3 spans 14 residues. CDR3 bases: TGTGCCAGCAGCAAAGCAAACGGCACCAATGAGCAGTTCTTC. This sequence encodes CASSKANGTNEQFF.

A few counts support this clonotype. In nucleotides, the CDR3 is TGTGCCAGCTCACCGGGGGTCAGCGAGACCCAGTACTTC. Translating gives CASSPGVSETQYF. The V call is TRBV18, the J call TRBJ2-5; the D call may be TRBD1 or TRBD2 (5 bases each). The CDR3 consists of 13 residues. The germline V and J ends were trimmed by 3 bases and 5 bases, with 10 bases remaining between them. Germline CDR1 and CDR2: KGHSH and LQKENI. Full variable domain (rest looked up from reference TRBV18 and TRBJ2-5): NAGVMQNPRHLVRRRGQEARLRCSPMKGHSHVYWYRQLPEEGLKFMVYLQKENIIDESGMPKERFSAEFPKEGPSILRIQQVVRGDSAAYFCASSPGVSETQYFGPGTRLLVL.

Only a few counts were recorded for this clonotype. CDR3 bases: TGCGCCAGCAGTGAGGCTGGACTCTCCTACGAGCAGTACGTC. Amino acid sequence: CASSEAGLSYEQYV. This rearrangement joins TRBV10-2 to TRBJ2-7; a possible D gene is TRBD2 (5 bases). The V and J ends lost 2 bases and 0 bases respectively, with 8 bases between them. The CDR3 spans 14 residues. Per the germline V gene, CDR1 is WSHSY and CDR2 is SAAADI.

This clonotype has just a few counts. The chain links TRBV6-2 or TRBV6-3 to TRBJ2-1; D is perhaps TRBD2 (5 bases). The V end was cut by 6 bases, the J end by 4 bases, with 7 bases between. Germline V gene lookup returns CDR1 MNHEY and CDR2 SVGEGT. The CDR3 spans 12 residues. The CDR3 bases are TGTGCCAGCAGAGAGCGGTACAATGAGCAGTTCTTC. Its protein is CASRERYNEQFF.

This clonotype showed up just a few times. This sequence joins TRBV5-1 and TRBJ1-2; 7 bases align to TRBD1. CDR1 is SGHRS, CDR2 YFSETQ, per germline. There are 14 residues in the CDR3. The V and J ends lost 4 bases and 8 bases, in that order; junction bases with no gene match: 11. The CDR3 here is CASSPQGETGGYTF. The CDR3 nucleotides read TGCGCCAGCAGCCCGCAGGGGGAGACGGGCGGCTACACCTTC.

This sequence joins TRBV5-1 and TRBJ2-1; 8 bases align to TRBD2. Germline V gene data show CDR1 as SGHRS and CDR2 as YFSETQ. J gave up 2 bases and V 0 bases, and 10 bases lay outside the gene matches. The CDR3 totals 18 residues. CDR3 DNA: TGCGCCAGCAGCTTGGCGGGGGGGCTAGCGATAGCCTACAATGAGCAGTTCTTC. Amino acid sequence: CASSLAGGLAIAYNEQFF.

This clonotype occurred once. This chain uses TRBV28 with TRBJ2-7, with 11 bases that match TRBD2. Looked up from germline, CDR1 is MDHEN and CDR2 is SYDVKM. V trimming: 8 bases; J trimming: 0 bases; junction bases outside the gene matches: 3. The CDR3 contains 14 residues. The CDR3 DNA sequence: TGTGCCAGCTTCGGGACTAGCGGCTCCTACGAGCAGTACGTC. Protein product: CASFGTSGSYEQYV.

This clonotype was detected only a few times. The rearrangement uses TRBV5-1 and TRBJ2-7; 8 bases map to TRBD1. CDR3 size: 14 residues. From germline, CDR1 is SGHRS and CDR2 YFSETQ. Trimming removed 4 bases from V and 3 bases from J; junction bases left unmatched: 6. The CDR3 is CASSRAGGYYEQYV. CDR3 nucleotides: TGCGCCAGCAGCCGGGCAGGGGGCTACTACGAGCAGTACGTC.

The chain combines TRBV6-2 or TRBV6-3 with TRBJ2-3; D is possibly TRBD2 (6 bases). CDR3 length: 15 residues. Germline CDR1 reads MNHEY; CDR2 reads SVGEGT. V gave up 3 bases and J gave up 5 bases, with 15 bases separating them. CDR3 sequence (DNA): TGTGCCAGCAGTTATGCCAACGGGAGAGTAGATACGCAGTATTTT. This translates into CASSYANGRVDTQYF.

This rearrangement joins TRBV30 to TRBJ1-1; TRBD1 agrees at 7 bases. The CDR3 totals 16 residues. The germline gives CDR1 GTSNPN, CDR2 SVGIG (reference sequence). V gave up 1 base and J gave up 6 bases; unmatched junction bases: 14. CDR3 protein: CAWSARRRGLVAEAFF. The DNA for the CDR3 is TGTGCCTGGAGTGCCAGAAGGAGGGGGCTGGTAGCTGAAGCTTTCTTT.

This clonotype has more than one count but fewer than ten. The chain is built from TRBV30 and TRBJ2-1, with 10 nucleotides matching TRBD1. This CDR3 is built from 17 residues. Trimming at V came to 2 bases and at J to 3 bases, leaving 10 bases not matched to a gene. Germline V lookup: CDR1 GTSNPN, CDR2 SVGIG (reference sequence). CDR3 coding DNA: TGTGCCTGGAGTATCGACAGGGGGCCGGGTAACTACAATGAGCAGTTCTTC. Translation gives CAWSIDRGPGNYNEQFF.

This clonotype came up a few times. The gene calls are TRBV29-1 and TRBJ2-7; 8 bases agree with TRBD1. After removal of 1 base from V and 5 bases from J, the junction contained 4 bases not matched to a gene. The CDR3 is 13 amino acids. Germline lookup yields CDR1 SQVTM and CDR2 ANQGSEA. DNA of the CDR3: TGCAGCGTTGAAGGGCAGGGGGCTCACGAGCAGTACTTC. Amino acids: CSVEGQGAHEQYF.

The chain links TRBV29-1 to TRBJ1-1, with no clear D. This CDR3 is 13 amino acids long. Germline CDR1 SQVTM, CDR2 ANQGSEA. V lost 7 bases, J lost 4 bases, and 16 bases lay in between. In DNA form, the CDR3 reads TGCAGCGAACGGGAAGGGAGTTTCACTGAAGCTTTCTTT. Protein product: CSEREGSFTEAFF.

This rearrangement joins TRBV20-1 to TRBJ1-5; D gene unclear. CDR3 length equals 16 residues. Trimming pared 3 bases from V and 2 bases from J, leaving 17 bases between. Germline CDR1 reads DFQATT; CDR2 reads SNEGSKA (reference sequence). CDR3 residues: CSARSNAPRGNQPQHF. Here the CDR3 DNA reads TGCAGTGCTAGGTCGAATGCACCAAGGGGCAATCAGCCCCAGCATTTT.

The chain combines TRBV7-6 with TRBJ2-1; D is tentatively TRBD1 or TRBD2 (5 bases each). Trimming stripped 1 base from V and 6 bases from J, with 10 bases between. Germline V lookup: CDR1 SGHVS, CDR2 FNYEAQ. The CDR3 consists of 14 residues. The CDR3 is CASSLGGFGNEQFF. The CDR3 DNA sequence: TGTGCCAGCAGCTTAGGGGGGTTTGGCAATGAGCAGTTCTTC.

The chain is built from TRBV5-1 and TRBJ2-7; 13 bases align to TRBD2. V was pared by 2 bases and J by 0 bases, with 8 bases of the junction left unmatched. Looked up from germline, CDR1 is SGHRS and CDR2 is YFSETQ. The CDR3 has 18 amino acids. CDR3 in amino acids: CASSFRAGLAGSSYEQYF. CDR3 coding DNA: TGCGCCAGCAGCTTCCGAGCGGGACTAGCGGGAAGCTCCTACGAGCAGTACTTC.

This clonotype occurred many times. V usage is TRBV29-1 and J usage is TRBJ1-1; no clear D. V dropped 6 bases and J dropped 4 bases, with 15 bases sitting between them. In germline, CDR1 is SQVTM, CDR2 ANQGSEA. The length of the CDR3 is 13 residues. CDR3 DNA sequence: TGCAGCGTGCTCCGGGGAGGGAGCACTGAAGCTTTCTTT. This sequence encodes CSVLRGGSTEAFF.

This clonotype was picked up one time. The gene calls are TRBV10-1 and TRBJ2-3, with 7 positions matching TRBD1. The germline CDR1 and CDR2 sequences are WNHNN and SYGVQD (reference sequence). Trimming took 9 bases from V and 6 from J; bases not matched to a gene: 18. This CDR3 has 16 amino acids. The CDR3 coding sequence is TGCGCCAGGGTGCAAAGGGGGCTGCGAACTGGGGATACGCAGTATTTT. Translated: CARVQRGLRTGDTQYF.

Only a few counts were recorded for this clonotype. This chain joins TRBV14 and TRBJ2-1, with 8 bases aligning to TRBD2. Germline CDR1 is SGHDN and CDR2 is FVKESK. V lost 3 bases and J lost 8; bases outside the gene matches: 3. The CDR3 extends over 13 amino acids. The CDR3 is CASSQIAGYEQFF. CDR3 in DNA: TGTGCCAGCAGCCAGATAGCGGGATATGAGCAGTTCTTC. Variable domain in full (rest from reference TRBV14 and TRBJ2-1): EAGVTQFPSHSVIEKGQTVTLRCDPISGHDNLYWYRRVMGKEIKFLLHFVKESKQDESGMPNNRFLAERTGGTYSTLKVQPAELEDSGVYFCASSQIAGYEQFFGPGTRLTVL.

This chain joins TRBV11-2 and TRBJ2-5; 7 bases agree with TRBD2. Germline CDR1 is SGHAT and CDR2 is FQNNGV. The V and J ends lost 3 bases and 2 bases, in that order; junction bases with no gene match: 3. The CDR3 is 14 residues long. The CDR3 DNA sequence: TGTGCCAGCAGCTTTATTAGCGGGCAAGAGACCCAGTACTTC. It specifies CASSFISGQETQYF.

This clonotype was recorded at least ten times. The chain carries TRBV12-3 or TRBV12-4 and TRBJ2-2; 9 positions match TRBD1. CDR3 length: 14 amino acids. J lost 5 bases, V lost 4 bases, and 2 bases had no gene match. The chain's CDR3 is CASSWTGETGELFF. The CDR3 DNA reads as TGTGCCAGCAGTTGGACAGGGGAGACCGGGGAGCTGTTTTTT.

V gene TRBV12-3 or TRBV12-4 combines with J gene TRBJ1-5; D unclear. V lost 4 bases and J lost 5, with 6 bases in between. This CDR3 comprises 12 residues. The DNA for the CDR3 is TGTGCCAGCAGTTCCGTACATCAGCCCCAGCATTTT. This gives the protein CASSSVHQPQHF.

There are a few counts of this clonotype. V and J are TRBV6-1 and TRBJ2-6; D possibly corresponds to TRBD1 (5 bases). There are 17 residues in the CDR3. The germline gives CDR1 MNHNS, CDR2 SASEGT. V lost 3 bases to trimming and J lost 1 base, with 13 bases between them. CDR3 coding DNA: TGTGCCAGCAGTGACACTGACAGTTATTCTGGGGCCAACGTCCTGACTTTC. Its translation: CASSDTDSYSGANVLTF.

There are a few counts of this clonotype. V and J are TRBV4-3 and TRBJ2-1; TRBD2 agrees at 9 bases. Germline assignment: CDR1 LGHNA and CDR2 YSLEER. With 3 bases clipped from V and 5 bases from J, the junction kept 8 bases outside the gene matches. The CDR3 runs 16 residues. The CDR3 bases are TGCGCCAGCAGCCATGGTAGCGGGAGCCCGAACAATGAGCAGTTCTTC. Its protein product is CASSHGSGSPNNEQFF.

J is TRBJ2-7 and V is TRBV9; no definite D call. Looked up from germline, CDR1 is SGDLS and CDR2 is YYNGEE. The CDR3 covers 14 residues. Trimming removed 3 bases from V and 5 bases from J, with 15 bases in between. The CDR3 sequence is CASSAEHGSHEQYF. CDR3 DNA: TGTGCCAGCAGCGCGGAGCATGGGTCCCACGAGCAGTACTTC. Combining the CDR3 with reference TRBV9 and TRBJ2-7 gives the whole variable domain DSGVTQTPKHLITATGQRVTLRCSPRSGDLSVYWYQQSLDQGLQFLIQYYNGEERAKGNILERFSAQQFPDLHSELNLSSLELGDSALYFCASSAEHGSHEQYFGPGTRLTVT.

J is TRBJ2-3 and V is TRBV7-9; D may be TRBD1 or TRBD2 (5 bases each). The CDR3 spans 15 residues. Germline V gene sequence: CDR1 SEHNR, CDR2 FQNEAQ (reference sequence). V lost 5 bases and J 3 bases, leaving 15 bases between the germline ends. CDR3 nucleotides: TGTGCCAGCAGCCCCCGAATGGGACCGACAGATACGCAGTATTTT. It codes for CASSPRMGPTDTQYF.